Described below is a single T cell receptor beta chain sequence and its context. What it binds is not known. The entry originates in a study of T cell responses to AZD1222 COVID-19 vaccine. Findings and limits, study-wide: Repertoires were obtained solely post-peak T cell response. Of spike-specific TCRs, nearly half reportedly target regions left unmutated in variants. Spike-wide coverage was observed for vaccine-associated CD4 TCRs, with dominant responses at 160-218 and 743-854.

The method was immunoSEQ multiplex PCR; TCRdb's version includes in-frame clones alone and lacks a portion of them. Among 80,000 to 100,000 clones listed, approximately 90% were seen once. The study pooled second doses at about 4 or about 12 weeks. V lost 6 bases and J lost 4, with 18 bases in between. This CDR3 is built from 15 residues. From germline, CDR1 is MNHEY and CDR2 SMNVEV (reference sequence). This TCR was sampled from an adult who received the AZD1222 COVID-19 vaccine. The rearrangement uses TRBV27 and TRBJ1-2; D is perhaps TRBD1 (6 bases). This specimen consisted of peripheral blood, obtained 28 days after the second AZD1222 dose. This CDR3 reads CASRSRGGRSYGYTF. In nucleotides, the CDR3 is TGTGCCAGCAGGTCGAGGGGGGGGAGGTCCTATGGCTACACCTTC.